A single sample gave rise to the 20 T cell receptor beta chains below, sequenced in a study of CD8 T cells in Susac syndrome. Random-hexamer reverse transcription was applied to roughly 0.5 to 1 ug RNA. One entry per CDR3 protein, called by TCRdb with MiXCR from the immunoSEQ multiplex PCR reads. The sample shows roughly 190,000 distinct CDR3 sequences, around 90% of them seen only once. The source material was CD4+ T cells from PBMCs. The receptors shown here come from a human donor with Susac syndrome.

The chain has TRBV7-9 and TRBJ1-2; D remains unclear. This CDR3 spans 13 amino acids. In germline, CDR1 is SEHNR, CDR2 FQNEAQ (reference sequence). V lost 0 bases to trimming and J lost 4 bases, with 6 bases between them. The CDR3 nucleotides are TGTGCCAGCAGCTTAGCGCGAGCCTATGGCTACACCTTC. It yields the protein CASSLARAYGYTF. Full variable domain (missing parts from reference TRBV7-9 and TRBJ1-2): DTGVSQNPRHKITKRGQNVTFRCDPISEHNRLYWYRQTLGQGPEFLTYFQNEAQLEKSRLLSDRFSAERPKGSFSTLEIQRTEQGDSAMYLCASSLARAYGYTFGSGTRLTVV.

The genes are TRBV4-1 and TRBJ2-7, with D possibly being TRBD1 (6 bases). Germline lookup yields CDR1 MGHRA and CDR2 YSYEKL. The CDR3 runs to 15 residues. Trimming shortened V by 6 bases and J by 7 bases, and 22 bases separated the two germline ends. CDR3 protein: CASRVGETGAGEQYF. The CDR3 DNA is TGCGCCAGCAGAGTTGGGGAGACAGGCGCCGGGGAGCAGTACTTC.

This chain connects TRBV18 to TRBJ1-4; TRBD1 aligns across 7 bases. The CDR3 loop spans 17 amino acids. From germline, CDR1 is KGHSH and CDR2 LQKENI. J was trimmed by 8 bases and V by 6 bases; bases with no gene match: 18. Here the CDR3 reads CASSVSPMNRGKEKLFF. Written as DNA, the CDR3 is TGTGCCAGCTCCGTCTCCCCAATGAACAGGGGAAAAGAAAAACTGTTTTTT.

The V and J genes are TRBV30 and TRBJ1-1; tentatively, D is TRBD1 (5 bases). Looked up from germline, CDR1 is GTSNPN and CDR2 is SVGIG (reference sequence). This CDR3 is built from 13 residues. V was clipped by 0 bases and J by 3 bases, with 8 bases between them. The CDR3 region has the DNA TGTGCCTGGAGTGTCCAGGGCGACACTGAAGCTTTCTTT. Encoded protein: CAWSVQGDTEAFF.

J is TRBJ1-6 and V is TRBV7-8; the D gene is possibly TRBD1 (5 bases). This CDR3 is built from 14 residues. The ends were cut back, 5 bases at V and 7 bases at J, with 12 bases in the middle. Germline V CDR1 and CDR2: SGHVS, FQNEAQ. The CDR3 coding sequence is TGTGCCAGCAGCAACCGGGACGGGAATTCACCCCTCCACTTT. Translating it yields CASSNRDGNSPLHF. The full variable domain, its missing parts supplied by reference TRBV7-8 and TRBJ1-6, is GAGVSQSPRYKVAKRGQDVALRCDPISGHVSLFWYQQALGQGPEFLTYFQNEAQLDKSGLPSDRFFAERPEGSVSTLKIQRTQQEDSAVYLCASSNRDGNSPLHFGNGTRLTVT.

The chain is built from TRBV27 and TRBJ1-5, with D perhaps TRBD1 (5 bases). V was cut by 5 bases and J by 4 bases, with 12 bases left in between. Germline V gene sequence: CDR1 MNHEY, CDR2 SMNVEV (reference sequence). The CDR3 contains 14 residues. Written as DNA, the CDR3 is TGTGCCAGCAGTACCGGGACGGAGAATCAGCCCCAGCATTTT. It encodes CASSTGTENQPQHF.

The V call is TRBV28, the J call TRBJ2-3, with 7 bases aligning to TRBD2. CDR3 length equals 15 residues. Germline CDR1 and CDR2: MDHEN and SYDVKM. The V segment lost 6 bases and the J segment 0 bases; nucleotides outside the gene matches: 6. The CDR3 region has the DNA TGTGCCAGCAGGTCTAGCGGAGCTAGCACAGATACGCAGTATTTT. Encoded protein: CASRSSGASTDTQYF.

The V and J genes are TRBV7-9 and TRBJ1-2; 9 bases line up with TRBD1. Germline trimming cut 5 bases from V and 1 base from J; bases unmatched to any gene: 17. Germline V CDR1 and CDR2: SEHNR, FQNEAQ (reference sequence). CDR3 length: 19 amino acids. In DNA, the CDR3 is TGTGCCAGCAGCGCTAAAGGCCCATCCGGGACAGGGTTTAACTATGGCTACACCTTC. Its translation is CASSAKGPSGTGFNYGYTF.

The rearrangement joins TRBV5-6 to TRBJ1-2; D not certain. Trimming took off 0 bases at V and 0 bases at J, with 12 bases between the two ends. This CDR3 region has 16 residues. Germline loops: CDR1 SGHDT, CDR2 YYEEEE. The CDR3 reads CASSLDRPGANYGYTF. The CDR3, as DNA: TGTGCCAGCAGCTTGGATCGCCCCGGAGCTAACTATGGCTACACCTTC.

The chain carries TRBV12-3 or TRBV12-4 and TRBJ2-4; TRBD1 matches 7 bases. The CDR3 is made up of 15 amino acids. V lost 4 bases and J lost 1; bases outside the gene matches: 4. The CDR3 region is CASSSTGWAKNIQYF. In DNA form, the CDR3 reads TGTGCCAGCAGTTCGACAGGGTGGGCCAAAAACATTCAGTACTTC.

This chain links TRBV6-1 with TRBJ1-1; no clear D. The CDR3 consists of 13 residues. CDR1 and CDR2 from the germline V gene are MNHNS and SASEGT. Trimming removed 7 bases at V and 1 base at J, with 10 bases between. This chain's CDR3 is CASIIRANTEAFF. Here the CDR3 DNA reads TGTGCCAGCATCATTAGGGCGAACACTGAAGCTTTCTTT.

The chain couples TRBV5-1 to TRBJ2-1, with TRBD2 matching over 7 bases. J gave up 8 bases and V 0 bases, and 2 bases lay outside the gene matches. Germline assignment: CDR1 SGHRS and CDR2 YFSETQ. The CDR3 contains 13 residues. CDR3 amino acids: CASSLEAGYEQFF. Here the CDR3 DNA reads TGCGCCAGCAGCTTGGAAGCGGGGTATGAGCAGTTCTTC. The full variable domain, its missing parts supplied by reference TRBV5-1 and TRBJ2-1, is KAGVTQTPRYLIKTRGQQVTLSCSPISGHRSVSWYQQTPGQGLQFLFEYFSETQRNKGNFPGRFSGRQFSNSRSEMNVSTLELGDSALYLCASSLEAGYEQFFGPGTRLTVL.

This rearrangement joins TRBV7-9 to TRBJ1-2, with unresolved D. V lost 5 bases and J lost 4, with 11 bases in between. CDR3 length: 13 amino acids. Germline lookup yields CDR1 SEHNR and CDR2 FQNEAQ (reference sequence). The CDR3 nucleotides read TGTGCCAGCAGCCCCGGAGGACCCTATGGCTACACCTTC. It encodes CASSPGGPYGYTF. The full variable domain, its missing parts supplied by reference TRBV7-9 and TRBJ1-2, is DTGVSQNPRHKITKRGQNVTFRCDPISEHNRLYWYRQTLGQGPEFLTYFQNEAQLEKSRLLSDRFSAERPKGSFSTLEIQRTEQGDSAMYLCASSPGGPYGYTFGSGTRLTVV.

In DNA form, the CDR3 reads TGTGCCAGCAGCACTAGACTAGCGAGAGATACGCAGTATTTT. It specifies CASSTRLARDTQYF. The genes are TRBV7-2 and TRBJ2-3; 8 nucleotides agree with TRBD2. The CDR3 contains 14 residues. The V gene's germline CDR1 is SGHTA and CDR2 FQGNSA. V was pared by 5 bases and J by 5 bases, with 6 bases of the junction left unmatched.

The chain carries TRBV6-1 and TRBJ2-5; 12 positions match TRBD2. V lost 6 bases to trimming and J lost 5 bases; unmatched junction nucleotides: 16. From germline, CDR1 is MNHNS and CDR2 SASEGT. The CDR3 spans 18 residues. Here the CDR3 reads CASSTIPTLAGGGETQYF. The CDR3, as DNA: TGTGCCAGCAGCACCATACCTACCCTAGCGGGAGGGGGTGAGACCCAGTACTTC.

The chain combines TRBV19 with TRBJ2-5, with D perhaps TRBD2 (7 bases). The CDR3 has 15 residues. Germline V gene sequence: CDR1 LNHDA, CDR2 SQIVND (reference sequence). With 0 bases removed from V and 4 bases from J, the gap between germline ends came to 12 bases. Here the CDR3 reads CASSIEGGLRETQYF. Here the CDR3 DNA reads TGTGCCAGTAGTATAGAGGGGGGGCTCAGAGAGACCCAGTACTTC.

This clonotype has a handful of counts. The chain links TRBV11-2 to TRBJ1-4; D is uncertain. V shed 5 bases and J shed 0 bases, with 7 bases lying between them. The CDR3 has 14 amino acids. In germline, CDR1 is SGHAT, CDR2 FQNNGV. The CDR3: CASSLRTTNEKLFF. CDR3 nucleotides: TGTGCCAGCAGCCTCAGGACAACTAATGAAAAACTGTTTTTT.

The V gene is TRBV3-1, the J gene TRBJ2-5; 8 bases match TRBD1. Germline V CDR1 and CDR2: LGHDT, YNNKEL (reference sequence). V lost 11 bases and J lost 1; bases outside the gene matches: 6. The CDR3 extends over 13 amino acids. The CDR3 sequence is CAVPTGAQETQYF. CDR3 bases: TGTGCCGTGCCGACAGGGGCCCAAGAGACCCAGTACTTC.

The chain is built from TRBV3-1 and TRBJ2-3, with D uncertain. The CDR3 runs 14 residues. Trimming pared 5 bases from V and 0 bases from J, leaving 9 bases between. CDR1 and CDR2 (germline): LGHDT, YNNKEL (reference sequence). CDR3 amino acids: CASSDASSTDTQYF. The CDR3 nucleotides read TGTGCCAGCAGCGATGCCAGTAGCACAGATACGCAGTATTTT.

The V and J genes are TRBV2 and TRBJ1-2; D unclear. V was clipped by 5 bases and J by 0 bases, with 13 bases between them. The germline V gene encodes CDR1 SNHLY and CDR2 FYNNEI. The CDR3 has 15 residues. CDR3 DNA sequence: TGTGCCAGCAGTTTTTCCCTAAGTTCTAACTATGGCTACACCTTC. Its protein is CASSFSLSSNYGYTF.